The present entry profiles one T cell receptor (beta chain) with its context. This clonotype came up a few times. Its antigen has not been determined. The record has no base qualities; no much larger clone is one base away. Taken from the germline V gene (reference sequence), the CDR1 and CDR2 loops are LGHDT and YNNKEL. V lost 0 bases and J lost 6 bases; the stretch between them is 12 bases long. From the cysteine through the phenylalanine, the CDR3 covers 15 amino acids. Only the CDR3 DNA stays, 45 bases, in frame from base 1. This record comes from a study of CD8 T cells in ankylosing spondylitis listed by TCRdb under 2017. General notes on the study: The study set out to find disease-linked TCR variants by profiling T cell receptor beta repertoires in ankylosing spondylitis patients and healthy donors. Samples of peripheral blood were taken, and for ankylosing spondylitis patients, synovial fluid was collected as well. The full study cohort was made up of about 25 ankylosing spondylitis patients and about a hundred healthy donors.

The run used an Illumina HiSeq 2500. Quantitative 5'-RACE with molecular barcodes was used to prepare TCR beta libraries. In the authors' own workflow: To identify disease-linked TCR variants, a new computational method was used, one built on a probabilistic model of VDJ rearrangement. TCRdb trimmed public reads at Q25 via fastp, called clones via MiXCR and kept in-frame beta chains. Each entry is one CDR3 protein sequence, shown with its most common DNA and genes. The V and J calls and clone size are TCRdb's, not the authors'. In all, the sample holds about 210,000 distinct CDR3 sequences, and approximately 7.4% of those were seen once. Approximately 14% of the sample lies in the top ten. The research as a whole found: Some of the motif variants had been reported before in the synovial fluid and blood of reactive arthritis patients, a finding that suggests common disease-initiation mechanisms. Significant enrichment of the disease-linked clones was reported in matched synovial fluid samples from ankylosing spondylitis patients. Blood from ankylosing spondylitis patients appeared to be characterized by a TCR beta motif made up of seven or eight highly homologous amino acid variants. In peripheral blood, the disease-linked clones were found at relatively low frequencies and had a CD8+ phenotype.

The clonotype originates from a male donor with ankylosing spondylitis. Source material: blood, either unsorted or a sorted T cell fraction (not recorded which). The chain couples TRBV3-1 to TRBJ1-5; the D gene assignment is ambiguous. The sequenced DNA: TGTGCCAGCAGCCAAGATCAGGCGGACTCTCAGCCCCAGCATTTT. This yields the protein CASSQDQADSQPQHF.